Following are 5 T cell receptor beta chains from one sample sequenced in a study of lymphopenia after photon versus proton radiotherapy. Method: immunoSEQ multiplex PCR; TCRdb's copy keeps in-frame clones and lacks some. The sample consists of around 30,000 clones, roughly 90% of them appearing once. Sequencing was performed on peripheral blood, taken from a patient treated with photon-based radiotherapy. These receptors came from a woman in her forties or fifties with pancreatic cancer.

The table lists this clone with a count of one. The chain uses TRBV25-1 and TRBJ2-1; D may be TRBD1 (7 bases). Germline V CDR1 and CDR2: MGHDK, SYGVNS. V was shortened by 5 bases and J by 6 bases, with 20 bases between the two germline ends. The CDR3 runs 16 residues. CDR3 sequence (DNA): TGTGCCAGCAGTTTTGGAGGGGACAGTACCCCCAATGAGCAGTTCTTC. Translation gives CASSFGGDSTPNEQFF.

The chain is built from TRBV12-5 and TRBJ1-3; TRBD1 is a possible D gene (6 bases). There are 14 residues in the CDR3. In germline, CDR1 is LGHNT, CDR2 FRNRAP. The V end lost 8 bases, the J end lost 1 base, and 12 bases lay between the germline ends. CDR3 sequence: CASTEGGSGNTIYF. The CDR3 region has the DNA TGTGCTAGTACCGAGGGGGGATCTGGAAACACCATATATTTT.

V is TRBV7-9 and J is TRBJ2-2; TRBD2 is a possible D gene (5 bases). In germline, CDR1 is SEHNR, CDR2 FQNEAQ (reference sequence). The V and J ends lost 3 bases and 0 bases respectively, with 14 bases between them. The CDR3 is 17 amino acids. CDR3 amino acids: CASSLRVSIANTGELFF. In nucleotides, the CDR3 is TGTGCCAGCAGCTTGCGGGTGTCCATCGCGAACACCGGGGAGCTGTTTTTT.

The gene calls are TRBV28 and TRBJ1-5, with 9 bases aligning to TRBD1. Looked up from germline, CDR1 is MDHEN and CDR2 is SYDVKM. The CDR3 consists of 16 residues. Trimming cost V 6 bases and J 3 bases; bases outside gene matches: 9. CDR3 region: CASRSGTGFLNQPQHF. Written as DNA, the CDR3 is TGTGCCAGCAGATCCGGGACAGGGTTTCTCAATCAGCCCCAGCATTTT.

CDR3 in amino acids: CASSLAGQGRVQYF. CDR3 nucleotides: TGTGCCAGCAGCTTAGCGGGACAAGGGAGAGTTCAGTACTTC. The J gene is TRBJ2-4, the V gene TRBV7-9, with D possibly TRBD1 on 6 matching bases. Per germline, CDR1 SEHNR and CDR2 FQNEAQ (reference sequence). The CDR3 is made up of 14 amino acids. Trimming shortened V by 0 bases and J by 11 bases, and 14 bases separated the two germline ends.